These 5 T cell receptor beta chains were all obtained from the same sample, sequenced in a study of T-cell reconstitution after alpha-beta-depleted transplantation in children. Unique molecular identifiers featured in how the TCRbeta library was prepared. A single record per CDR3 protein comes from TCRdb applying MiXCR to the PCR reads. The data show hundreds of thousands of distinct CDR3 sequences, roughly 24% seen once. This specimen was PBMCs, mostly from graft donor cells, taken 360 days after TCRalphabeta/CD19-depleted stem cell transplant. The receptors derive from a boy younger than two who had a stem cell transplant for acute myeloid leukemia, so the T cells may come from the graft donor.

Here the CDR3 reads CASSLTWGGAREYEQYF. DNA of the CDR3: TGTGCCAGCAGCTTAACTTGGGGCGGGGCCCGAGAATACGAGCAGTACTTC. The chain has TRBV11-2 and TRBJ2-7; perhaps TRBD2 as D (6 bases). This CDR3 is built from 17 residues. Trimming left V 2 bases short and J 4 bases short, with 21 bases between. CDR1 and CDR2 (germline): SGHAT, FQNNGV.

This clonotype has a handful of counts. The J gene is TRBJ2-3, the V gene TRBV10-1, with a weak D call TRBD2 (6 bases). Looked up from germline, CDR1 is WNHNN and CDR2 is SYGVQD (reference sequence). V gave up 2 bases and J gave up 6 bases, with 15 bases separating them. This CDR3 is 15 amino acids long. CDR3 region: CASSELGRTADTQYF. CDR3 nucleotides: TGCGCCAGCAGTGAGCTGGGGAGGACCGCGGATACGCAGTATTTT.

V is TRBV18 and J is TRBJ2-3; D might be TRBD2 (5 bases). The V end was cut by 3 bases, the J end by 4 bases, with 14 bases between. Germline V gives CDR1 KGHSH, CDR2 LQKENI. This CDR3 is 15 amino acids long. This CDR3 is CASSPRRSTADTQYF. CDR3 in DNA: TGTGCCAGCTCACCGCGGAGGAGTACGGCAGATACGCAGTATTTT.

The chain links TRBV7-9 to TRBJ1-1, with D unresolved. Germline CDR1 reads SEHNR; CDR2 reads FQNEAQ (reference sequence). CDR3 length: 12 residues. V gave up 5 bases and J gave up 4 bases, with 8 bases separating them. CDR3 in DNA: TGTGCCAGCAGCCCAACTGGCACTGAAGCTTTCTTT. This sequence encodes CASSPTGTEAFF.

This clonotype was detected only once. The chain has TRBV6-2 or TRBV6-3 and TRBJ2-7; D uncertain. V lost 3 bases to trimming and J lost 3 bases, with 3 bases between them. CDR1 and CDR2 from the germline V gene are MNHEY and SVGEGT. This CDR3 region has 11 residues. The CDR3 spells CASSYIYEQYV. The CDR3 DNA is TGTGCCAGCAGTTATATCTACGAGCAGTACGTC.